The source of this T cell receptor beta chain is a study of blood T cells in healthy people across ages. Germline values: CDR1 SEHNR, CDR2 FQNEAQ (reference sequence). The V end lost 5 bases, the J end lost 5 bases, and 18 bases lay between the germline ends. The CDR3 extends over 16 amino acids. Next came a second PCR, run for about 7 to 12 cycles, which used a sample-barcoded 5' primer along with a J-beta primer mix. One entry per CDR3 protein results from TCRdb running MiXCR on the 5' RACE reads. The data contain just under 550,000 distinct CDR3 sequences, nearly 25% of them singletons. These data were also reused for a study on T cells of mothers and their children.

This receptor was taken from a boy aged 10-17 years in good health. The sample comprised blood. The V gene is TRBV7-9, the J gene TRBJ1-4; no reliable D call. The DNA of the CDR3 is TGTGCCAGCAGCCTGAGAGGAGACACCTCCAATGAAAAACTGTTTTTT. Protein: CASSLRGDTSNEKLFF.